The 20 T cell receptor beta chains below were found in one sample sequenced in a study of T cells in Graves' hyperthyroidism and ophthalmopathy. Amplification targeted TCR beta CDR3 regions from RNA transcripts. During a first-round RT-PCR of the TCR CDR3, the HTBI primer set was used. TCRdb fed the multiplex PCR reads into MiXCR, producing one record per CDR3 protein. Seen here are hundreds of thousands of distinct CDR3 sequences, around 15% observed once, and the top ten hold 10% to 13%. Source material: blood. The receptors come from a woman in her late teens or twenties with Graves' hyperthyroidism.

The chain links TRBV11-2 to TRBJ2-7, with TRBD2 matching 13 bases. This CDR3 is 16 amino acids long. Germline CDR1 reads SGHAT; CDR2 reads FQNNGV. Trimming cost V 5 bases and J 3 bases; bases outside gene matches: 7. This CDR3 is CASSTSGRDGVYEQYF. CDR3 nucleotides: TGTGCCAGCAGCACTAGCGGGAGGGACGGTGTCTACGAGCAGTACTTC.

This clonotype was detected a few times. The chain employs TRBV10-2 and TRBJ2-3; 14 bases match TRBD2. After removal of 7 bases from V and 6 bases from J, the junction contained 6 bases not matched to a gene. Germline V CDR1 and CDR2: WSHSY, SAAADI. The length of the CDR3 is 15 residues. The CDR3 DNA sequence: TGCGCCAGCATCGCCGGGACTAGCGGGAGTGATACGCAGTATTTT. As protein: CASIAGTSGSDTQYF.

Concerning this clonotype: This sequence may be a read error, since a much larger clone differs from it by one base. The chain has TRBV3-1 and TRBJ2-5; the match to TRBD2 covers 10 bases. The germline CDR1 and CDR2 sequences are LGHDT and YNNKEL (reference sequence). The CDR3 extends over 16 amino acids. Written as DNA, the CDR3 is TGTGCCAGCAACCAAGTCACTAGCGGGACCCAAGAGACCCAGTACTTC. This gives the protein CASNQVTSGTQETQYF.

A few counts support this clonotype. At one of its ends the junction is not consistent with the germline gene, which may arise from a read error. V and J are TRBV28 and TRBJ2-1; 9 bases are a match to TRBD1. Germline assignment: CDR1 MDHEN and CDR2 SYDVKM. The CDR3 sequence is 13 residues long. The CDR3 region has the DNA TGTGCCAGCAGTCCTCGGGACAGGGATGAGCAGCTCTTC. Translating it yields CASSPRDRDEQLF.

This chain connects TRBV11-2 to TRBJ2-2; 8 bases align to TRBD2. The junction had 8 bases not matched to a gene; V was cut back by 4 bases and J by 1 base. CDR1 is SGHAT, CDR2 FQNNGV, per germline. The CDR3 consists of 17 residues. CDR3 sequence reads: CASSSPLAERNTGELFF. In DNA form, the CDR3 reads TGTGCCAGCAGCTCCCCACTAGCGGAGCGGAACACCGGGGAGCTGTTTTTT.

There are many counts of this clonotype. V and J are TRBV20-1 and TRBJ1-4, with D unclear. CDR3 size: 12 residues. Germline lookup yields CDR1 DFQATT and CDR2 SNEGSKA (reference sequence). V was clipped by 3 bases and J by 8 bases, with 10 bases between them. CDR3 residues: CSASERAEKLFF. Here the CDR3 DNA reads TGCAGTGCTAGTGAGAGGGCCGAAAAACTGTTTTTT.

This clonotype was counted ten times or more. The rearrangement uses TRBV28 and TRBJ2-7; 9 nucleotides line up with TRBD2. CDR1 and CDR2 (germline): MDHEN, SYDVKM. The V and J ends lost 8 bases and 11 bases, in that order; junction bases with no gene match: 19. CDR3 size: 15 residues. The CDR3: CASPPAGGPLLREYF. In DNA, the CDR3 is TGTGCCAGCCCCCCGGCGGGAGGGCCTCTCCTACGGGAGTACTTC.

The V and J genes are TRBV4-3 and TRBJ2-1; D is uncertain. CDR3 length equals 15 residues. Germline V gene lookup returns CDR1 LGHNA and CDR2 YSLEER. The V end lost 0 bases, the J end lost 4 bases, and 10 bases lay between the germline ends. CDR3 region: CASSQEKQIYNEQFF. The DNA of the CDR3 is TGCGCCAGCAGCCAAGAGAAACAGATTTACAATGAGCAGTTCTTC.

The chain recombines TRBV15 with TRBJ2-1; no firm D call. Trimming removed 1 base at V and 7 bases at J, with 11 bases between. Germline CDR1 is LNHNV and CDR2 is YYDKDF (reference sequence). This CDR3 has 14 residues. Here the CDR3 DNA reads TGTGCCACCAGCAGAGGCGTTTTTCAGAATGAGCAGTTCTTC. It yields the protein CATSRGVFQNEQFF.

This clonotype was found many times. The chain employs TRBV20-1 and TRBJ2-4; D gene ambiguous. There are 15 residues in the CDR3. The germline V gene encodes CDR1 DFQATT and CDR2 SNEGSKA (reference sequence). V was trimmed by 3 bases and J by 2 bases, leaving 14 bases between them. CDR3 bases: TGCAGTGCTAGGGCCACCCCTGGCCCCAAAAACATTCAGTACTTC. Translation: CSARATPGPKNIQYF.

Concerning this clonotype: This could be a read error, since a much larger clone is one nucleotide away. In nucleotides, the CDR3 is TGTGCCAGCACCCAACCGACGGGGGGGGCTAGGAACACTGGAGCTTTCTTT. This encodes CASTQPTGGARNTGAFF. The V gene is TRBV7-3, the J gene TRBJ1-1; the D gene is possibly TRBD1 (6 bases). Germline loops: CDR1 SGHTA, CDR2 FQGTGA. The CDR3 runs to 17 residues.

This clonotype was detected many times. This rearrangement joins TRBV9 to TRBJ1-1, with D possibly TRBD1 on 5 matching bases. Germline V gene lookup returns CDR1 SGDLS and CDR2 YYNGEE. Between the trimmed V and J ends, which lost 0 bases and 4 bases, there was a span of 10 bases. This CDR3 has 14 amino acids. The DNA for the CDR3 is TGTGCCAGCAGCGTAGAGGGGTGGGGCACTGAAGCTTTCTTT. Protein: CASSVEGWGTEAFF.

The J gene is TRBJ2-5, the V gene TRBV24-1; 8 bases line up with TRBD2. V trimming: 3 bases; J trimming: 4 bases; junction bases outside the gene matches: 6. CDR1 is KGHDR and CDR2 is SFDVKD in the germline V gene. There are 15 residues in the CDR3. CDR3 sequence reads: CATSDPGGEGETQYF. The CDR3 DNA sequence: TGTGCCACCAGTGATCCCGGGGGGGAAGGAGAGACCCAGTACTTC.

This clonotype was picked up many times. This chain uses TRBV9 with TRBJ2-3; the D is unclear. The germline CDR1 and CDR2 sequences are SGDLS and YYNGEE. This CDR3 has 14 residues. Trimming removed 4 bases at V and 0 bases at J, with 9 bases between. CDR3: CASSPFSSTDTQYF. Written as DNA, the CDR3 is TGTGCCAGCAGCCCTTTTTCTAGCACAGATACGCAGTATTTT.

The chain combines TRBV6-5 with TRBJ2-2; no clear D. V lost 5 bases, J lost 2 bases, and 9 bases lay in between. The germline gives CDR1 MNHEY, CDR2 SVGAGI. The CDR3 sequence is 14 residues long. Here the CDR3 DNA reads TGTGCCAGCAGTCACAGTAGAAACACCGGGGAGCTGTTTTTT. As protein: CASSHSRNTGELFF.

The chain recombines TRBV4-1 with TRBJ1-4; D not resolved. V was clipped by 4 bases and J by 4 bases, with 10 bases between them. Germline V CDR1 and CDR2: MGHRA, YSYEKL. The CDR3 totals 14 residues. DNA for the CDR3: TGCGCCAGCAGCCTCCGGGCCGTTAATGAAAAACTGTTTTTT. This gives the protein CASSLRAVNEKLFF.

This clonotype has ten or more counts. The CDR3 is CASSDAEHNEQFF. The CDR3 bases are TGTGCCAGCAGTGACGCGGAGCACAATGAGCAGTTCTTC. This rearrangement joins TRBV6-4 to TRBJ2-1, with D unclear. CDR1 MRHNA and CDR2 SNTAGT come from the germline V gene. V was shortened by 2 bases and J by 5 bases, with 7 bases between the two germline ends. This CDR3 region has 13 residues.

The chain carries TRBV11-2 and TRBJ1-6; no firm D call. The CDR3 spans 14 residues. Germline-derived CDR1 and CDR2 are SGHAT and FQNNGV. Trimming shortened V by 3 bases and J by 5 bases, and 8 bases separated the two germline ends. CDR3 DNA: TGTGCCAGCAGCTTCGGGCAGCATAATTCACCCCTCCACTTT. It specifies CASSFGQHNSPLHF. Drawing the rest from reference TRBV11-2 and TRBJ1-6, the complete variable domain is EAGVAQSPRYKIIEKRQSVAFWCNPISGHATLYWYQQILGQGPKLLIQFQNNGVVDDSQLPKDRFSAERLKGVDSTLKIQPAKLEDSAVYLCASSFGQHNSPLHFGNGTRLTVT.

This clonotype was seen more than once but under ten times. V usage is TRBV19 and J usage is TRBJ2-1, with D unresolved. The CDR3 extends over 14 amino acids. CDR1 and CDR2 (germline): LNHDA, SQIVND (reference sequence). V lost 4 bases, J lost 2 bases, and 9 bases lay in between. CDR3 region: CASSRTSTYNEQFF. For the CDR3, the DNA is TGTGCCAGTAGTAGGACGTCCACCTACAATGAGCAGTTCTTC.

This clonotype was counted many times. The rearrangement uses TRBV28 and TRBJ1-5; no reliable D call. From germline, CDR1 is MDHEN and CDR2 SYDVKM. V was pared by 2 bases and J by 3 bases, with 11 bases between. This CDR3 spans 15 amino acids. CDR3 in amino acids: CASSLPAGYNQPQHF. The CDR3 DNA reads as TGTGCCAGCAGTTTACCGGCGGGCTACAATCAGCCCCAGCATTTT.